One and the same sample provided the 29 T cell receptor beta chains below, sequenced in a study of read filtering for tumor transcriptome and immune sequencing. From about 0.4 ug of RNA, a library with molecular barcoded alpha/delta and beta/gamma adaptors was made. TCRdb reprocessed the reads via MiXCR and lists one record per CDR3 protein. The sample yields over 45,000 distinct CDR3 sequences, more than 10% seen once. What was sequenced was a population of CD138-negative cells sorted from bone marrow. These receptors were obtained from a donor aged 40 or older with multiple myeloma.

Note on this clonotype: Only one base separates this from a far larger clonotype, so it likely reflects a read error. The chain links TRBV7-3 to TRBJ2-5, with D tentatively TRBD2 (6 bases). V lost 8 bases and J 1 base, leaving 29 bases between the germline ends. The CDR3 is 19 amino acids. CDR1 is SGHTA, CDR2 FQGTGA, per germline. The CDR3, as DNA: TGTGCCAGCGGCAAAGATGGGGACTTCCACCAGAACCTCCAAGAGACCCAGTACTTC. This encodes CASGKDGDFHQNLQETQYF.

The table lists this clonotype with many counts. The rearrangement links TRBV18 to TRBJ2-5; TRBD2 aligns across 9 bases. Trimming removed 1 base from V and 5 bases from J; junction bases left unmatched: 8. Germline values: CDR1 KGHSH, CDR2 LQKENI. The CDR3 sequence is 16 residues long. The CDR3 is CASSPQSSGVRETQYF. In nucleotides, the CDR3 is TGTGCCAGCTCACCACAGTCTAGCGGGGTCCGGGAGACCCAGTACTTC.

This clonotype is labeled as large. V and J are TRBV27 and TRBJ2-2; 10 nucleotides agree with TRBD1. The ends lost 7 bases at V and 6 bases at J; junction bases unmatched: 8. This CDR3 is built from 15 residues. Germline V CDR1 and CDR2: MNHEY, SMNVEV (reference sequence). The CDR3 here is CASTWTGGPPGELFF. CDR3 DNA sequence: TGTGCCAGCACTTGGACAGGGGGGCCCCCCGGGGAGCTGTTTTTT.

This clonotype was detected ten times or more. The V and J genes are TRBV20-1 and TRBJ2-7, with TRBD1 matching over 9 bases. The CDR3 has 14 amino acids. CDR1 and CDR2 (germline): DFQATT, SNEGSKA (reference sequence). V trimming: 5 bases; J trimming: 6 bases; junction bases outside the gene matches: 11. The CDR3 loop reads CSASHDRGFGEQYF. The CDR3, as DNA: TGCAGTGCTTCCCACGACAGGGGGTTCGGCGAGCAGTACTTC.

This clonotype was seen repeatedly, ten times or more. The genes are TRBV29-1 and TRBJ2-5; maybe TRBD2 (6 bases). The germline V and J ends were trimmed by 7 bases and 0 bases, with 9 bases remaining between them. This CDR3 is 12 amino acids long. Germline CDR1 reads SQVTM; CDR2 reads ANQGSEA. CDR3 sequence reads: CSARDYQETQYF. The CDR3 region has the DNA TGCAGCGCTCGGGACTACCAAGAGACCCAGTACTTC.

This clonotype was counted ten times or more. The chain employs TRBV11-3 and TRBJ2-7; D is possibly TRBD1 or TRBD2 (5 bases each). The CDR3 spans 14 residues. The V and J ends lost 1 base and 5 bases respectively, with 12 bases between them. CDR1 is SGHNT and CDR2 is YENEEA in the germline V gene. CDR3 bases: TGTGCCAGCAGCTTAGGGCAGGGAGTCGACGAGCAGTACTTC. Amino acids: CASSLGQGVDEQYF.

At least ten counts were recorded for this clonotype. The J gene is TRBJ2-3, the V gene TRBV7-9; no clear D gene. Germline CDR1 is SEHNR and CDR2 is FQNEAQ (reference sequence). This CDR3 is built from 19 residues. The V end lost 5 bases, the J end lost 1 base, and 25 bases lay between the germline ends. CDR3 bases: TGTGCCAGCAGCCATTTCTTAGACCCCCGGCTTTCTGGCACAGATACGCAGTATTTT. Encoded protein: CASSHFLDPRLSGTDTQYF.

This clonotype was picked up many times. The rearrangement uses TRBV19 and TRBJ2-1; 8 bases match TRBD2. The V and J ends lost 5 bases and 2 bases, in that order; junction bases with no gene match: 8. Germline CDR1 and CDR2: LNHDA and SQIVND (reference sequence). This CDR3 has 16 amino acids. The CDR3 nucleotides are TGTGCCAGTAGTTTCCGGACTAGCAGAACCTACAATGAGCAGTTCTTC. Protein product: CASSFRTSRTYNEQFF.

Notes on this clonotype: A much larger clone sits a single nucleotide away, making a read error possible. The chain uses TRBV4-1 and TRBJ1-1, with unresolved D. Germline V CDR1 and CDR2: MGHRA, YSYEKL. The CDR3 extends over 13 amino acids. The CDR3 DNA follows: TGCGCCAGCGGCCAATCAGATAGGGCAGAGGCTTTCTTT. Its protein product is CASGQSDRAEAFF.

In this sample, this clonotype turned up many times. The rearrangement joins TRBV20-1 to TRBJ1-1, with D uncertain. The CDR3 has 13 amino acids. The germline gives CDR1 DFQATT, CDR2 SNEGSKA (reference sequence). Trimming cost V 6 bases and J 0 bases, with 11 bases left between them. CDR3 sequence (DNA): TGCAGTGCAGCGGGAGTACTGAACACTGAAGCTTTCTTT. Amino acid sequence: CSAAGVLNTEAFF.

The chain combines TRBV6-2 or TRBV6-3 with TRBJ1-4; a weak D match, TRBD1 (5 bases). Trimming pared 4 bases from V and 10 bases from J, leaving 13 bases between. In germline, CDR1 is MNHEY, CDR2 SVGEGT. The CDR3 totals 13 residues. The CDR3 spells CASSWGGLGKLFF. The DNA for the CDR3 is TGTGCCAGCAGTTGGGGGGGGTTGGGAAAACTGTTTTTT.

This clonotype was observed at least ten times. A read error may account for a junction end that differs from germline. This chain connects TRBV5-1 to TRBJ2-5, with 10 bases aligning to TRBD1. The CDR3 consists of 13 residues. Germline V lookup: CDR1 SGHRS, CDR2 YFSETQ. The CDR3 sequence: CASSLDRGETQYF. CDR3 nucleotides: TGTGCCAGCAGCTTGGACAGGGGGGAGACCCAGTACTTC. The full variable domain, rest sourced from reference TRBV5-1 and TRBJ2-5, is KAGVTQTPRYLIKTRGQQVTLSCSPISGHRSVSWYQQTPGQGLQFLFEYFSETQRNKGNFPGRFSGRQFSNSRSEMNVSTLELGDSALYLCASSLDRGETQYFGPGTRLLVL.

This clonotype appeared many times. The chain links TRBV18 to TRBJ1-1; D not certain. From germline, CDR1 is KGHSH and CDR2 LQKENI. This CDR3 has 14 residues. Trimming pared 3 bases from V and 6 bases from J, leaving 14 bases between. As DNA, the CDR3 is TGTGCCAGCTCACCGATAGGAGCAGGCGCTGAAGCTTTCTTT. The encoded protein is CASSPIGAGAEAFF.

This clonotype was detected many times. J is TRBJ2-7 and V is TRBV6-6; 9 bases are shared with TRBD1. Per germline, CDR1 MNHNY and CDR2 SVGAGI (reference sequence). Germline trimming cut 8 bases from V and 5 bases from J; bases unmatched to any gene: 4. This CDR3 has 12 residues. CDR3 sequence (DNA): TGTGCCAGCCGGGACAGGGTAAACGAGCAGTACTTC. Amino acids: CASRDRVNEQYF.

This clonotype appeared many times. This sequence joins TRBV2 and TRBJ2-3, with D tentatively TRBD1 (5 bases). The length of the CDR3 is 15 residues. Germline V gene sequence: CDR1 SNHLY, CDR2 FYNNEI. Trimming pared 1 base from V and 0 bases from J, leaving 8 bases between. CDR3 region: CASSEGTSSTDTQYF. The CDR3 nucleotides are TGTGCCAGCAGTGAAGGGACATCTAGCACAGATACGCAGTATTTT.

This clonotype was counted many times. The chain employs TRBV20-1 and TRBJ2-3, with 11 positions matching TRBD2. Germline loops: CDR1 DFQATT, CDR2 SNEGSKA (reference sequence). J lost 5 bases, V lost 6 bases, and 7 bases had no gene match. The CDR3 extends over 14 amino acids. The CDR3 spells CSAGSGRAGDTQYF. The CDR3 nucleotides read TGCAGTGCCGGTAGCGGGAGGGCCGGAGATACGCAGTATTTT.

At least ten counts were recorded for this clonotype. The chain combines TRBV5-1 with TRBJ2-3; tentatively, D is TRBD1 (6 bases). The CDR3 runs to 13 residues. Germline V gene lookup returns CDR1 SGHRS and CDR2 YFSETQ. Trimming removed 5 bases at V and 1 base at J, with 8 bases between. The CDR3 bases are TGCGCCAGCAGGTCAGGGGGCACAGATACGCAGTATTTT. It yields the protein CASRSGGTDTQYF.

This clonotype was detected many times. This chain joins TRBV5-4 and TRBJ1-2; D might be TRBD1 (6 bases). CDR1 is SGHNT, CDR2 YYREEE, per germline (reference sequence). V lost 2 bases, J lost 0 bases, and 8 bases lay in between. The length of the CDR3 is 14 residues. For the CDR3, the DNA is TGTGCCAGCAGCTTAGGGGGACCTAACTATGGCTACACCTTC. It codes for CASSLGGPNYGYTF.

This clonotype has at least ten counts. This chain uses TRBV20-1 with TRBJ2-2; the D gene could be TRBD1 or TRBD2 (5 bases each). This CDR3 comprises 15 residues. Germline V CDR1 and CDR2: DFQATT, SNEGSKA (reference sequence). V was trimmed by 6 bases and J by 8 bases, leaving 22 bases between them. CDR3 sequence reads: CSAPLSGQPRGELFF. CDR3 coding DNA: TGCAGTGCCCCGCTGTCGGGGCAACCCCGAGGGGAGCTGTTTTTT.

This clonotype has a count of ten or more. J is TRBJ1-1 and V is TRBV12-3 or TRBV12-4; D uncertain. V lost 3 bases and J lost 3, with 11 bases in between. This CDR3 is built from 14 residues. The CDR3 sequence is CASSFKKGHTEAFF. In DNA, the CDR3 is TGTGCCAGCAGTTTCAAGAAAGGGCACACTGAAGCTTTCTTT.

A few counts support this clonotype. This sequence may be a read error, since a much larger clone differs from it by one base. Here the CDR3 reads CARSYDKGYTEAFF. The DNA of the CDR3 is TGTGCCCGCAGTTATGATAAAGGATACACTGAAGCTTTCTTT. The V gene is TRBV6-2 or TRBV6-3, the J gene TRBJ1-1; D is unclear. The CDR3 totals 14 residues. CDR1 is MNHEY and CDR2 is SVGEGT in the germline V gene.

This clonotype was detected ten times or more. The V gene is TRBV7-2, the J gene TRBJ2-5; D is perhaps TRBD1 (5 bases). The CDR3 runs to 14 residues. V lost 3 bases to trimming and J lost 2 bases, with 10 bases between them. The germline gives CDR1 SGHTA, CDR2 FQGNSA. Written as DNA, the CDR3 is TGTGCCAGCAGCTTCGACAGATCACAAGAGACCCAGTACTTC. It specifies CASSFDRSQETQYF.

This clonotype was recorded a few times. A much larger clone differs from this one at a single base, so this may be a read error. The chain joins TRBV19 to TRBJ2-5, with 8 bases that match TRBD1. The CDR3 contains 15 residues. Germline values: CDR1 LNHDA, CDR2 SQIVND (reference sequence). In DNA form, the CDR3 reads TGTGCCGGTAGTATTAGATTGACAGGGGTAGAGACCCAGTACTTC. Translating it yields CAGSIRLTGVETQYF.

With regard to this clonotype: A read error is possible here, since a much larger clone lies one base away. This chain joins TRBV12-3 or TRBV12-4 and TRBJ2-2; 10 bases line up with TRBD2. The CDR3 has 15 residues. CDR3 amino acids: CASSSPSGSAGELSF. CDR3 in DNA: TGTGCCAGCAGTTCGCCTAGCGGGAGTGCTGGGGAGCTGTCTTTT.

To note about this clonotype: A much larger clone sits a single nucleotide away, making a read error possible. Lacking the conserved final phenylalanine or tryptophan, this CDR3 likely reflects a read error. The chain recombines TRBV19 with TRBJ1-2; D not certain. From germline, CDR1 is LNHDA and CDR2 SQIVND (reference sequence). The CDR3 is made up of 15 amino acids. V dropped 5 bases and J dropped 0 bases, with 13 bases sitting between them. The CDR3 DNA reads TGTGCCAGTAGTTCCGGGCAGGCGGCTAACTATGGCTACACCCTC. This sequence encodes CASSSGQAANYGYTL.

This clonotype showed up many times. The chain couples TRBV7-8 to TRBJ1-2; 7 positions match TRBD1. Trimming cost V 1 base and J 7 bases; bases outside gene matches: 3. Looked up from germline, CDR1 is SGHVS and CDR2 is FQNEAQ. The CDR3 spans 13 residues. The CDR3 DNA is TGTGCCAGCAGCTTAGAGGGGGCTAGTGGCTACACCTTC. It is translated as CASSLEGASGYTF.

This clonotype showed up many times. This sequence joins TRBV20-1 and TRBJ2-1; a weak D match, TRBD2 (5 bases). The CDR3 is 16 amino acids. Germline values: CDR1 DFQATT, CDR2 SNEGSKA (reference sequence). Trimming removed 1 base from V and 1 base from J, with 14 bases in between. Here the CDR3 reads CSARVRVGGSYNEQFF. Here the CDR3 DNA reads TGCAGTGCTAGAGTGCGGGTAGGAGGTTCCTACAATGAGCAGTTCTTC.

This clonotype was picked up many times. One junction end disagrees with the germline gene, perhaps due to a read error. The CDR3 bases are TGTGCCAGCAGCTTGGTGGCAGGCCACACAGATACGCAGTATTTT. Residues: CASSLVAGHTDTQYF. The chain employs TRBV5-1 and TRBJ2-3; D unresolved. Germline V gene data show CDR1 as SGHRS and CDR2 as YFSETQ. CDR3 length equals 15 residues.

Worth noting for this clonotype: A junction end diverges from the germline sequence, so it may reflect a read error. The V call is TRBV20-1, the J call TRBJ2-1; D might be TRBD2 (6 bases). The CDR3 is made up of 15 amino acids. Germline V gene lookup returns CDR1 DFQATT and CDR2 SNEGSKA (reference sequence). For the CDR3, the DNA is TGCGGTGCGATCTCTTCTAACGGACTAACCAATGAGCAGTTCTTC. Translated: CGAISSNGLTNEQFF.